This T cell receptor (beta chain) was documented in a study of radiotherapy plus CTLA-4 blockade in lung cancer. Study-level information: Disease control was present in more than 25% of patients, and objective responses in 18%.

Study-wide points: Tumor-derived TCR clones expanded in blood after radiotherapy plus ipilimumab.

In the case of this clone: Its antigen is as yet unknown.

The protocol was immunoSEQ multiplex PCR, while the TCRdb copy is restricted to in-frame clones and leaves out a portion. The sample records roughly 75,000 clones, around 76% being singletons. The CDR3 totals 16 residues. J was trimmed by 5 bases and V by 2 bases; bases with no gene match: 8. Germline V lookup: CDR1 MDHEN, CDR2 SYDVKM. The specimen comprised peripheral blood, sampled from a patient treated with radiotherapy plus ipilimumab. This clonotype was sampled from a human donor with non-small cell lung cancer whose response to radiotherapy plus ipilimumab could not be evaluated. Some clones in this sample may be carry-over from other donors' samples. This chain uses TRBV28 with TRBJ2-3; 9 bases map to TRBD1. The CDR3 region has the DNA TGTGCCAGCAGTTTACTACAGGGGGCGGGTTTAGATACGCAGTATTTT. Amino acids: CASSLLQGAGLDTQYF.